The clone carrying this T cell receptor (beta chain) has just a few counts. Its cognate antigen is unknown. The sample is drawn from a study of T cell repertoires in cytomegalovirus infection. Background on the study: Both recently identified HLA-C-restricted and well-studied HLA-B-restricted CMV epitopes were used in the study. A matching HLA type, together with CMV infection, was signaled by public TCR beta signatures.

One entry per CDR3 protein results from TCRdb running MiXCR on the reads. This table has under 450,000 distinct CDR3 sequences, roughly 34% appearing once. General observations from the study: Dominating the ex vivo response were TCR beta clonotypes that were CMV-specific and HLA-C-restricted. Using cumulative public TCR beta family frequency, the authors identified those who carried CMV together with the relevant HLA.

This receptor was obtained from a human donor in good health (CMV status not recorded). Some clones in this sample may be carry-over from other donors' samples. The sample here was cultured PBMCs, taken from culture after CMV antigen stimulation.

This CDR3 reads CASSFRLPGTEAFF. The CDR3 region has the DNA TGTGCCAGCAGTTTCCGTCTACCTGGGACTGAAGCTTTCTTT. V usage is TRBV12-3 or TRBV12-4 and J usage is TRBJ1-1; D not resolved. Trimming removed 3 bases from V and 5 bases from J, with 13 bases in between. The CDR3 contains 14 residues.